This is a list of T cell receptor beta chains from one sample in a study of blood T cell repertoires in COVID-19. Sequencing was performed with immunoSEQ multiplex PCR; in TCRdb, only in-frame clones are kept and a portion is missing. The sample carries roughly 140,000 clones, 80% to 90% recorded once. Sequenced material: peripheral blood. These receptors came from a woman aged 45 to 65 with acute or convalescent COVID-19. Each CDR3 is given with its conserved first and last residue. The order of the fields is J gene, V gene, D gene, clone size, CDR3 DNA, CDR3 protein. D genes are given only for firm matches. Expanded clones get a size class; other rows say once, few or many, or leave the size out.

TRBJ2-7,TRBV5-1,.,.,TGCGCCAGCATCGGTGCAGGTGCCTACGAGCAGTACTTC,CASIGAGAYEQYF
TRBJ1-2,TRBV30,TRBD1,.,TGTGCCTGTTACCTCAGGGGGCCCTATGGCTACACCTTC,CACYLRGPYGYTF
TRBJ1-5,TRBV5-8,.,few,TGTGCCACCCAGGGTTCCAATCAGCCCCAGCATTTT,CATQGSNQPQHF
TRBJ1-2,TRBV25-1,TRBD1,.,TGTGCCAGCAGTACGCCCTCAGGGGGCGCCGGCTATGGCTACACCTTC,CASSTPSGGAGYGYTF
TRBJ1-2,TRBV4-2,.,.,TGTGCCAGCAGCCAAGGGCAGGCCCTGATAAACCCTAACTATGGCTACACCTTC,CASSQGQALINPNYGYTF
TRBJ2-1,TRBV6-2/TRBV6-3,TRBD2,.,TGTGCCAGCAGTTACTCGTCAACTAGCGGGAGGGGCAATGAGCAGTTCTTC,CASSYSSTSGRGNEQFF
TRBJ2-3,TRBV24-1,TRBD2,.,TGTGCCACCAGTGACCCGGGACTAGCCCCAGATACGCAGTATTTT,CATSDPGLAPDTQYF
TRBJ1-6,TRBV9,TRBD1,.,TGTGCCAGCAGCGTAGGGGACAGGGTCGTCGAAAATTCACCCCTCCACTTT,CASSVGDRVVENSPLHF
TRBJ2-7,TRBV24-1,TRBD1,once,TGTGCCACCAGTGATTGGGCTTCGGGGACAGGGGCCTACGAGCAGTACTTC,CATSDWASGTGAYEQYF
TRBJ2-3,TRBV19,TRBD2,.,TGTGCCAGTAGTGAAACTAGCGGGAGAAACACAGATACGCAGTATTTT,CASSETSGRNTDTQYF
TRBJ2-7,TRBV9,.,.,TGTGCCAGCAGCCCCTCGGGTGGGTCCTACGAGCAGTACTTC,CASSPSGGSYEQYF
TRBJ2-3,TRBV14,.,.,TGTGCCAGCAGCCCTGCAGGGAGCACAGATACGCAGTATTTT,CASSPAGSTDTQYF
TRBJ2-2,TRBV18,.,.,TGTGCCAGCTCACCGGGTACAGCTGAGCTGTTTTTT,CASSPGTAELFF
TRBJ2-3,TRBV15,.,.,TGTGCCACCAGCAGAGATAGTGGGGGGTACGCAGATACGCAGTATTTT,CATSRDSGGYADTQYF
TRBJ1-2,TRBV6-1,.,once,TGTGCCAGCAGTGACCGCGCGTTCTATGGCTACACCTTC,CASSDRAFYGYTF